This T cell receptor (beta chain) came from a study of blood T cell repertoires in COVID-19. CDR1 is LNHNV and CDR2 is YYDKDF in the germline V gene (reference sequence). The CDR3 is 16 amino acids. V trimming: 6 bases; J trimming: 0 bases; junction bases outside the gene matches: 10. As handled by the study authors: How many nucleated cells were present was estimated from reference gene primer amplification. Repertoires were generated with immunoSEQ multiplex PCR, while TCRdb's copy carries only in-frame clones and drops some. D and trimming come from the DNA, and the V and J calls and clone size come from that table. The profile shows about 260,000 clones, around 93% of them singletons. Enrolled through a virtual design, the participants were between about 18 and 100 years of age and came from some 26 US areas. Grouping used clinical history reported by participants in a survey and questionnaire.

This clonotype originated in a man aged 35 to 55 who had been exposed to COVID-19. This chain joins TRBV15 and TRBJ1-2; 7 bases align to TRBD1. The sequenced material came from PBMCs or T cells enriched from blood (not recorded which). The CDR3 is CATSKVRDSPNYGYTF. CDR3 coding DNA: TGTGCCACCAGTAAAGTAAGGGACAGCCCTAACTATGGCTACACCTTC.